These T cell receptor beta chains were read from a single sample in a study of regulatory T cells in long-lasting Graves disease. MiXCR, applied by TCRdb to the multiplex PCR reads, yields one record per CDR3 protein. The sample comprises hundreds of thousands of distinct CDR3 sequences, 20% to 25% of which are singletons, and 6.5% to 10% rests with the top ten. Sequenced material: peripheral blood mononuclear cells (PBMCs), taken when the disease was refractory, from a patient treated with antithyroid drugs. These TCRs come from a female donor with Graves disease. Both conserved end residues are part of each CDR3. Each record gives: J gene, V gene, clone size, D gene, CDR3 DNA, CDR3 protein. The D gene is left open where the match is weak. A clone size is listed for some rows: how often the clone was seen (once, few, many), or a class if it is expanded.

j_call: TRBJ1-5; v_call: TRBV2; clone_size: many; d_call: .; cdr3_nt: TGTGCCAGCAGTGAAGCGCGTGGGGTGAGACAGCCCCAGCATTTT; cdr3_aa: CASSEARGVRQPQHF
j_call: TRBJ2-3; v_call: TRBV7-2; clone_size: .; d_call: .; cdr3_nt: TGTGCCAGCAGCTCGGACGGGGGAGATACGCAGTATTTT; cdr3_aa: CASSSDGGDTQYF
j_call: TRBJ1-2; v_call: TRBV11-2; clone_size: many; d_call: .; cdr3_nt: TGTGCCAGCAGCTTAGATCGGGGTCGGCATGGCTACACCTTC; cdr3_aa: CASSLDRGRHGYTF
j_call: TRBJ2-1; v_call: TRBV5-8; clone_size: .; d_call: .; cdr3_nt: TGTGCCAGCAGGGGGGCAGGACCCGGGGACAATGAGCAGTTCTTC; cdr3_aa: CASRGAGPGDNEQFF
j_call: TRBJ2-1; v_call: TRBV6-1; clone_size: few; d_call: TRBD2; cdr3_nt: TGTGCCAGCAGTTACCCCGGGACTAGCGGGAGAGACGAGCAGTTCTTC; cdr3_aa: CASSYPGTSGRDEQFF
j_call: TRBJ1-1; v_call: TRBV27; clone_size: .; d_call: TRBD1; cdr3_nt: TGTGCCAGCAGACAACAGGGGGCGGTTACTGAAGCTTTCTTT; cdr3_aa: CASRQQGAVTEAFF
j_call: TRBJ2-7; v_call: TRBV20-1; clone_size: .; d_call: .; cdr3_nt: TGCAGCTCCCGGACATCGAGCTCCTACGAGCAGTACTTC; cdr3_aa: CSSRTSSSYEQYF
j_call: TRBJ2-7; v_call: TRBV5-1; clone_size: few; d_call: .; cdr3_nt: TGCGCCAGCAGCTTGGATACTAGCCGGACCTACGAGCAGTACTTC; cdr3_aa: CASSLDTSRTYEQYF
j_call: TRBJ1-1; v_call: TRBV7-2; clone_size: few; d_call: .; cdr3_nt: TGTGCCAGCAGCTTAGTTCGAGTAGGCCCGGGATTTGAAGCTTTCTTT; cdr3_aa: CASSLVRVGPGFEAFF
j_call: TRBJ1-5; v_call: TRBV19; clone_size: few; d_call: .; cdr3_nt: TGTGCCAGTAGTATAGGGCTGGGGGGGGTTGGGCAGCCCCAGCATTTT; cdr3_aa: CASSIGLGGVGQPQHF
j_call: TRBJ1-1; v_call: TRBV5-1; clone_size: many; d_call: TRBD1; cdr3_nt: TGCGCCAGCAGCTTGGATTGGACAGGGGGTCGTAGCACACCTGAAGCTTTCTTT; cdr3_aa: CASSLDWTGGRSTPEAFF
j_call: TRBJ1-5; v_call: TRBV13; clone_size: few; d_call: .; cdr3_nt: TGTGCCAGCAGCCTAGGAGGATCGAGAAATCAGCCCCAGCATTTT; cdr3_aa: CASSLGGSRNQPQHF
j_call: TRBJ2-4; v_call: TRBV18; clone_size: many; d_call: .; cdr3_nt: TGTGCCAGCTCACCGGACGGGGCCAAAAACATTCAGTACTTC; cdr3_aa: CASSPDGAKNIQYF
j_call: TRBJ1-4; v_call: TRBV5-1; clone_size: many; d_call: TRBD1; cdr3_nt: TGCGCCAGCAGCAAGGACAGGGGGGAGACTAATGAAAAACTGTTTTTT; cdr3_aa: CASSKDRGETNEKLFF
j_call: TRBJ2-3; v_call: TRBV28; clone_size: .; d_call: TRBD2; cdr3_nt: TGTGCCAGCAGTTTGCCTAGCGGGGTAGATACGCAGTATTTT; cdr3_aa: CASSLPSGVDTQYF
j_call: TRBJ1-1; v_call: TRBV6-5; clone_size: few; d_call: TRBD1; cdr3_nt: TGTGCCAGCAGTTACCGGCAGGGGGGCCCCAACACTGAAGCTTTCTTT; cdr3_aa: CASSYRQGGPNTEAFF
j_call: TRBJ2-5; v_call: TRBV2; clone_size: many; d_call: .; cdr3_nt: TGTGCCAGCGCTTTGGGGCAGCAAGAGACCCAGTACTTC; cdr3_aa: CASALGQQETQYF
j_call: TRBJ1-1; v_call: TRBV20-1; clone_size: many; d_call: TRBD1; cdr3_nt: TGCAGTGCTACCGGGACAGGGAGGGCGAACACTGAAGCTTTCTTT; cdr3_aa: CSATGTGRANTEAFF
j_call: TRBJ2-1; v_call: TRBV20-1; clone_size: few; d_call: TRBD2; cdr3_nt: TGCAGTGCTTACGGACTAGCGGCCTACAATGAGCAGTTCTTC; cdr3_aa: CSAYGLAAYNEQFF
j_call: TRBJ2-2; v_call: TRBV9; clone_size: .; d_call: .; cdr3_nt: TGTGCCAGCAGTTCGGGGTCCGGGGAGCTGTTTTTT; cdr3_aa: CASSSGSGELFF
j_call: TRBJ2-7; v_call: TRBV13; clone_size: few; d_call: TRBD1; cdr3_nt: TGTGCCGTGGGACAGGGTTACGAGCAGTACTTC; cdr3_aa: CAVGQGYEQYF
j_call: TRBJ2-1; v_call: TRBV7-3; clone_size: .; d_call: TRBD2; cdr3_nt: TGTGCCAGCAGCCCTAAACCCTCGTCGACTAGCGGGATATACAATGAGCAGTTCTTC; cdr3_aa: CASSPKPSSTSGIYNEQFF
j_call: TRBJ2-5; v_call: TRBV7-9; clone_size: many; d_call: .; cdr3_nt: TGTGCCAGCAGCCTCTCGGGACGTTCCCGGACCCAGTACTTC; cdr3_aa: CASSLSGRSRTQYF
j_call: TRBJ2-7; v_call: TRBV2; clone_size: many; d_call: .; cdr3_nt: TGTGCCAGCAGTGCGGCCCTTGGGTACGAGCAGTACTTC; cdr3_aa: CASSAALGYEQYF
j_call: TRBJ2-3; v_call: TRBV6-5; clone_size: .; d_call: .; cdr3_nt: TGTGCCAGCAGTTGGGGCACAGATACGCAGTATTTT; cdr3_aa: CASSWGTDTQYF
j_call: TRBJ2-3; v_call: TRBV10-3; clone_size: .; d_call: TRBD2; cdr3_nt: TGTGCCACCGGGACTAGTTTGGGCACAGATACGCAGTATTTT; cdr3_aa: CATGTSLGTDTQYF
j_call: TRBJ1-1; v_call: TRBV5-1; clone_size: many; d_call: .; cdr3_nt: TGTGCCAGCAGTTATGAGAACACTGAAGCTTTCTTT; cdr3_aa: CASSYENTEAFF
j_call: TRBJ1-2; v_call: TRBV20-1; clone_size: many; d_call: .; cdr3_nt: TGCAGTGCCTATCCGAAATCCACTAACTATGGCTACACCTTC; cdr3_aa: CSAYPKSTNYGYTF
j_call: TRBJ2-7; v_call: TRBV30; clone_size: .; d_call: .; cdr3_nt: TGTGCCTGGAAGGAGAGAGATCGCTCCTACGAGCAGTACTTC; cdr3_aa: CAWKERDRSYEQYF
j_call: TRBJ1-2; v_call: TRBV28; clone_size: few; d_call: .; cdr3_nt: TGTGCCAGCAGTTTTTCGGTGTCAGGTCATGGCTACACCTTC; cdr3_aa: CASSFSVSGHGYTF
j_call: TRBJ2-4; v_call: TRBV28; clone_size: .; d_call: .; cdr3_nt: TGTGCCAGCAGCCTCATGAACTTAGCCAAAAACATTCAGTACTTC; cdr3_aa: CASSLMNLAKNIQYF
j_call: TRBJ1-2; v_call: TRBV6-1; clone_size: many; d_call: .; cdr3_nt: TGTGCCAGCAGCCCGAATTCCGGGGATGGCTACACCTTC; cdr3_aa: CASSPNSGDGYTF
j_call: TRBJ2-1; v_call: TRBV28; clone_size: few; d_call: .; cdr3_nt: TGTGCCAGCAGTCTACCCCAGGGGGGAGGGTCCTACAATGAGCAGTTCTTC; cdr3_aa: CASSLPQGGGSYNEQFF
j_call: TRBJ1-4; v_call: TRBV7-2; clone_size: .; d_call: .; cdr3_nt: TGTGCCAGCAGCTTAGTTTTCGCGGGTAACGAAGAACTGTTTTTT; cdr3_aa: CASSLVFAGNEELFF